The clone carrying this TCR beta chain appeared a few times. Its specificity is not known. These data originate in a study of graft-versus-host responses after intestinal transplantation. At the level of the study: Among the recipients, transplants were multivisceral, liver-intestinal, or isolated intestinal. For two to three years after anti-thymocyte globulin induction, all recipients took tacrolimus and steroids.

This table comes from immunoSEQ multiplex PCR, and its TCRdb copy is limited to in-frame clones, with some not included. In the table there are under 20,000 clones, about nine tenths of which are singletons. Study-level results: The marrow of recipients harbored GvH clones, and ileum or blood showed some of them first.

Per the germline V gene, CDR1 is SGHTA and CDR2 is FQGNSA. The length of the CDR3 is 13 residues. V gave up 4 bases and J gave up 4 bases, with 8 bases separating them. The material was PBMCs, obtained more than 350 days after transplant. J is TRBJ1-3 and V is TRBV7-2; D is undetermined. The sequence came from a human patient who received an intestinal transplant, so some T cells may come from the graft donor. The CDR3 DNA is TGTGCCAGCAGCTCCTCGGGAGGAAACACCATATATTTT. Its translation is CASSSSGGNTIYF.